This T cell receptor beta chain was retrieved from a study of shared clonotypes between healthy human individuals (dated by TCRdb to 2020 to 2022). The study in broad terms: A couple of women and three men aged 18 to 49 years were included in the cohort. For each donor, three plates each were used for CD4 naive and CD4 memory, two plates were used for CD8 naive, and one plate was used for CD8 memory. Blood TCR repertoires of 5 or 6 healthy adults were deeply sequenced to estimate repertoire size and the extent of clonotype sharing between individuals. Libraries were prepared and TCR repertoires were sequenced by different laboratories using diverse techniques, in order to increase sequencing depth and limit assay-specific biases. Per donor, leukapheresis produced somewhere between about 0.85 and 8.9 billion PBMCs.

V lost 5 bases and J lost 0 bases; the stretch between them is 13 bases long. From a lookup of the germline V gene, CDR1 and CDR2 are MNHEY and SVGAGI. Inclusive of the bounding cysteine and phenylalanine, the CDR3 is 15 residues long. Only the CDR3 DNA is retained, 45 bases long and in frame from the first base. The study at large found these results: Rarefaction of sorted-subset datasets indicated incomplete sequencing despite the large sequencing depth. Estimated clonotype richness was generally larger for naive than for memory subsets. Sharing across several donors was observed for approximately 5% of naive CD4, 3% to 3.5% of naive CD8, 2% to 2.5% of memory CD4, and less than 0.45% of memory CD8 clonotypes. Pairwise subsampling indicated that sequencing depth was expected to affect the degree of clonotype sharing among donors. Only blood was sampled, and tissue TCR repertoires likely differ from those in blood. Compared with non-shared clonotypes, the clonotypes found in all four sorted-subset donors had higher generation probabilities. Because the study included a small number of donors, the genetic and exposure-history diversity represented was limited.

Concerning this clone itself: Its antigen is still unknown. No quality values exist for individual bases; no much larger clone is one base distant.

The donors were healthy, HIV-negative adults with no recently reported acute infections or vaccinations. Every donor was a Caucasian adult residing in Nashville, Tennessee, USA. CD4+ T cells were enriched by magnetic negative selection; naive cells were then positively selected on CD45RA, and the negative fraction formed the memory subset. Blood was collected by leukapheresis, and PBMCs were isolated by Ficoll-Histopaque density gradient centrifugation and then cryopreserved in liquid nitrogen vapor phase. Analytical flow cytometry was used to check the purity and quantity of every magnetically sorted T cell population. Genomic DNA was isolated from each sorted fraction and quantified by UV absorbance on a Nanodrop 2000c. TCR CDR3 regions were amplified from genomic DNA by multiplex PCR using the deep immunoSEQ assay. Extracted genomic DNA from each cell subset was spread evenly across all wells of several immunoSEQ 96-well plates, with each plate serving as a replicate. For sorted subsets, each replicate PCR was loaded with around 220 ng genomic DNA, equivalent to 30,000 or so T cell genomes. The purified libraries were quantified using a Qubit 3.0 fluorometer, sized with a Bioanalyzer 2100, and then quantified again using the KAPA Library Quantification kit. Each immunoSEQ 96-well plate was sequenced on its own single-read 150-cycle Illumina NextSeq 550 flow cell. The authors' analysis ran thus. Because only junctional sequences without quality scores were contained in the immunoSEQ output, filtering matching that applied to full-length reads could not be performed. To assign V/J genes and CDR3, sequences were annotated using PyIR, a Python wrapper for IgBLAST v1.9, with IMGT germline references. Reads were filtered out if the reads had weak V/J assignments (E-value above 1e-6), no CDR3, stop codons, out-of-frame junctions, or ambiguous translated residues. V3J clonotypes were defined as sequences sharing an identical inferred V gene, J gene, and CDR3 amino acid sequence. Percentage overlap between repertoires was calculated by dividing the number of shared unique clonotypes by the size of the smaller repertoire. Three approaches were used to assess repertoire richness: RTK rarefaction, the Chao1 estimator, and Recon v2.1 estimates of unobserved clonotypes. Generation probabilities for all TCRbeta clonotypes obtained by the gDNA method from a handful of donors were computed using OLGA. What TCRdb holds here is the immuneACCESS table cut down to in-frame rearrangements. Part of the clones is not present; checked against another copy, under half of the missing clones reflect an unresolved V gene, and the others are unexplained. V, J and clone size were drawn from that table, and D and trimming were deduced from the DNA. This sample gives over 700,000 clones in total; over 55% of them show up just once. The ten largest clones take up around 1.8% of the sample.

Recombination connected TRBV6-5 to TRBJ1-2; no confident D gene assignment can be made. The receptor was isolated from a woman aged 25-40 years in good health. Specimen: memory CD4+ T cells sorted from blood. The cell subset or site label, read with the paper, signifies: CD45RA-negative fraction. CDR3 protein: CASSPSPIANYGYTF. The DNA is as follows: TGTGCCAGCAGTCCCTCTCCCATAGCTAACTATGGCTACACCTTC.